This T cell receptor beta chain was found in a study of tumor-infiltrating lymphocytes in primary liver carcinoma (dated by TCRdb to about 2017). Study-wide context: Between November 2015 and March 2016, 4 to 6 patients in China with histopathologically diagnosed primary liver carcinoma had surgical resection. The five patients, three men and two women aged 30 to 69 years, had hepatocellular carcinoma (four) or combined HCC and intrahepatic cholangiocarcinoma (one). The tumors of the five patients were staged as T1-T3 N0M0, with maximum diameters ranging from roughly 4.2 to 11 cm. Roughly 3.65 to 8 million productive TCRbeta reads were obtained per sample, and no significant difference in read depth was found between tissue types. TCRbeta repertoire sequencing, expression microarrays and whole-exome sequencing were combined in the study across five regions of each liver tumor, with adjacent normal tissue and blood also included. A total of roughly 35 specimens from 5 patients, comprising some 25 tumor regions, 5 adjacent noncancerous liver tissues and 5 peripheral blood samples, were covered by TCRbeta repertoire sequencing. Repertoires from technical replicates were highly reproducible, with mean shared-clone rates around 0.87 and correlation coefficients above 0.95. Paper-wide results and their limitations: Consistent with antigen-driven expansion, pairs of tumor regions showed higher repertoire overlap (mean roughly 36%) than either tumor-adjacent pairs (around 17%) or tumor-blood pairs (roughly 14%). Only a few patients were included in the study, and the authors note that the findings should be validated in a larger study. A significantly larger repertoire fraction was made up by the top 250 clones in tumors than in blood (p = 0.039). Because the samples were bulk and unsorted, CD4+ and CD8+ T cell repertoires could not be compared. Because only the TCR beta chain was sequenced and unpaired alpha chains were not captured, true repertoire diversity is likely underestimated.

TCRbeta-specific cDNA was reverse-transcribed from 500 ng total RNA using a constant-region primer and ProtoScript II reverse transcriptase. The TCRbeta libraries were prepared through three rounds of nested multiplex PCR following a slightly modified ARM-PCR procedure. Each of the first two PCR rounds ran for around 11 cycles using multiplex TRBV1-TRBV30 forward primers together with a Cbeta reverse primer. A final 25-cycle PCR with Deep VentR polymerase added sample barcodes and Illumina adapters. Before sequencing, amplicons of 200-500 bp were gel-purified using a QIAquick gel extraction kit. An Illumina HiSeq 2500 was used to sequence the TCRbeta amplicons, generating 250-bp paired-end reads. For the original study's pipeline: Quality trimming of reads was performed with Trimmomatic v0.33, and paired reads were merged with FLASH v1.2.11 so that full CDR3 sequences could be recovered. V, D and J germline segments were assigned to the rearranged TCRbeta sequences using MiGEC v1.2.1b. VDJtools v1.0.0 computed clonotype statistics and Shannon-Wiener diversity indices. Except for diversity analysis, only each sample's 250 most abundant clonotypes were used in subsequent analyses to reduce sampling bias. In-frame beta chains were kept once TCRdb had trimmed the public reads at Q25 with fastp and called clones with MiXCR. Entries that share a CDR3 protein sequence are merged under the most common genes and DNA. The authors' filters were not applied to this entry. Present in this sample are fewer than 350,000 distinct CDR3 sequences, 65% of which were seen just once. About 8.4% of the sample is taken by the ten largest.

Its CDR3 holds 16 amino acids, cysteine through phenylalanine. Just the 48-base CDR3 DNA is kept, in frame starting at base 1. TRIzol reagent was used to extract blood RNA from unsorted whole blood, while the DNeasy Blood & Tissue kit provided the germline DNA. Chronic HBV infection was present in the patients, and the patients were treatment-naive at sampling. Roughly 3.9 milliliters of peripheral blood were collected into K2EDTA tubes before surgery. Turning to this clonotype: Its antigen is unknown. A clone one base away is much larger, so this may be a read error.

The source material was peripheral blood. Recombination joined TRBV12-3 or TRBV12-4 with TRBJ2-7; no confident D gene assignment can be made. The TCR was taken from a man aged 40-55 years with primary liver carcinoma and hepatitis B virus infection. The CDR3 protein sequence reads: CASSFVTRSVGYEQHF. The base sequence is TGTGCCAGCAGTTTCGTGACAAGAAGTGTTGGCTACGAGCAGCACTTC.